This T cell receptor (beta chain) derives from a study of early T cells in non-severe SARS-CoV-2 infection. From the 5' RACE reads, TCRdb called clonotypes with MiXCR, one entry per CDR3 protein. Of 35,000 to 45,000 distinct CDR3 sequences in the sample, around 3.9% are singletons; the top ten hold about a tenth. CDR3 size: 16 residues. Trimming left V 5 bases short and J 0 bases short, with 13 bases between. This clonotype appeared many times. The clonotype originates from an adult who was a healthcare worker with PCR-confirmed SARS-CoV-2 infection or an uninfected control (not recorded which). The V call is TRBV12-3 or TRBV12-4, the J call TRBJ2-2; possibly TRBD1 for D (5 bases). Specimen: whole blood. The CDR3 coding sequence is TGTGCCAGCAGTCCCCGGACACCAGCGAACACCGGGGAGCTGTTTTTT. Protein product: CASSPRTPANTGELFF.